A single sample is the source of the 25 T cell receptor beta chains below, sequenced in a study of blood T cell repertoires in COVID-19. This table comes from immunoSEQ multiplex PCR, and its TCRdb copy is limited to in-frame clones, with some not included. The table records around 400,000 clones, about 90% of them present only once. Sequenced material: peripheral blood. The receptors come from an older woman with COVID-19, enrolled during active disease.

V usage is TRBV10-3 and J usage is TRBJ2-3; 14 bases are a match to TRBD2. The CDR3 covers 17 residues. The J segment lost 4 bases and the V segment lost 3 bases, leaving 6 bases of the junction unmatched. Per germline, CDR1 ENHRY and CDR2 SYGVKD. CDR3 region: CAISDGLAGGTADTQYF. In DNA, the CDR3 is TGTGCCATCAGTGACGGACTAGCGGGGGGAACTGCAGATACGCAGTATTTT.

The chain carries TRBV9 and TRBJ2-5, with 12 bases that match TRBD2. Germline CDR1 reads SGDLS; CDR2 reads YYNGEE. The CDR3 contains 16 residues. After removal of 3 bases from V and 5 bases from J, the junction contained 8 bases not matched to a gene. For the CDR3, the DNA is TGTGCCAGCAGCGAGACTAGCGGGGGTCCGACGGAGACCCAGTACTTC. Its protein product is CASSETSGGPTETQYF.

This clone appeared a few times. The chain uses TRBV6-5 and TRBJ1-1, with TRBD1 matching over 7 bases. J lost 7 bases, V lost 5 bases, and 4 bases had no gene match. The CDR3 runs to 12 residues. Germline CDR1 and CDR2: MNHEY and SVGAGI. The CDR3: CASSTRDSEAFF. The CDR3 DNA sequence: TGTGCCAGCAGTACCCGGGACAGTGAAGCTTTCTTT.

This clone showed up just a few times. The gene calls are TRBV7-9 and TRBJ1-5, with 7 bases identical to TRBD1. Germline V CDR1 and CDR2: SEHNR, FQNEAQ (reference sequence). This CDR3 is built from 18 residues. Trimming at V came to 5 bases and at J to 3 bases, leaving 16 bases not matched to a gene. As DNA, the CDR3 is TGTGCCAGCAGCCTCACTGGGGGGTGGACAGGCGCCAATCAGCCCCAGCATTTT. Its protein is CASSLTGGWTGANQPQHF.

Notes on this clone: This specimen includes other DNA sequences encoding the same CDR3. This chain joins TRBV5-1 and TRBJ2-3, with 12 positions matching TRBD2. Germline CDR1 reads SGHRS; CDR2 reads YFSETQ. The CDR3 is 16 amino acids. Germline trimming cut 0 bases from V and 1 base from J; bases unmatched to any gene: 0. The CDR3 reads CASSLGLAGGTDTQYF. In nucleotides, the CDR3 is TGCGCCAGCAGCTTGGGACTAGCGGGGGGCACAGATACGCAGTATTTT.

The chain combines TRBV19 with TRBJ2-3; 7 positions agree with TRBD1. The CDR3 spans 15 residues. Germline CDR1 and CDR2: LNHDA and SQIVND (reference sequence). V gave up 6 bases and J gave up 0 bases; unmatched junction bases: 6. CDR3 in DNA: TGTGCCAGTAGCCACCAGACAGGGAGCACAGATACGCAGTATTTT. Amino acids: CASSHQTGSTDTQYF.

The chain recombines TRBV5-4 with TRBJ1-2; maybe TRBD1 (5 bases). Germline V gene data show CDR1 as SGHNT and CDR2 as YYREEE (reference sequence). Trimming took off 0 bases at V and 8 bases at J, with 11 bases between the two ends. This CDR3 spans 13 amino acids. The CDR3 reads CASSLAGIYGYTF. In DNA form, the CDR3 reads TGTGCCAGCAGCTTGGCAGGGATATACGGCTACACCTTC.

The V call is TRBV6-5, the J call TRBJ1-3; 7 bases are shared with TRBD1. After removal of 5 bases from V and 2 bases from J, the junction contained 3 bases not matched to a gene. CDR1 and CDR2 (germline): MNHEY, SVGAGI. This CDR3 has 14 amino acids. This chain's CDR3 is CASSTGVTGNTIYF. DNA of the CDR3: TGTGCCAGCAGTACAGGGGTCACTGGAAACACCATATATTTT.

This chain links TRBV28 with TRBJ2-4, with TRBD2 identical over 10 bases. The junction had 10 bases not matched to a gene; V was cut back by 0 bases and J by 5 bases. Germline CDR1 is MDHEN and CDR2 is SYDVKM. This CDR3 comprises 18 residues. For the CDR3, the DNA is TGTGCCAGCAGTTTATGGACGAGTAGCGGGGGGCCCCAAAACATTCAGTACTTC. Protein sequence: CASSLWTSSGGPQNIQYF. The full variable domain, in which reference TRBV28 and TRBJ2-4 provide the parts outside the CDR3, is DVKVTQSSRYLVKRTGEKVFLECVQDMDHENMFWYRQDPGLGLRLIYFSYDVKMKEKGDIPEGYSVSREKKERFSLILESASTNQTSMYLCASSLWTSSGGPQNIQYFGAGTRLSVL.

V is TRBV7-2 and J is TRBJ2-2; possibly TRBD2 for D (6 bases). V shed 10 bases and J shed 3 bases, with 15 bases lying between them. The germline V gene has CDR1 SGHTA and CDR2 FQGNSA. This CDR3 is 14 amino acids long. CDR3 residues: CATSWGEYTGELFF. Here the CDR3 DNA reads TGTGCCACCTCATGGGGGGAGTACACCGGGGAGCTGTTTTTT.

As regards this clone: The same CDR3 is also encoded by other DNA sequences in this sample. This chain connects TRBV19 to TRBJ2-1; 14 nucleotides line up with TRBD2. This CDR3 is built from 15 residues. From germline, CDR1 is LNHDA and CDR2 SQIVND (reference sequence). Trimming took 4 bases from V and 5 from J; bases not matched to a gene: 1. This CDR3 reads CASSRGLAGDNEQFF. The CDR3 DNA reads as TGTGCCAGTAGTAGGGGACTAGCGGGGGACAATGAGCAGTTCTTC.

The CDR3 DNA follows: TGTGCCAGCAGCATCGGGACAGGGGGCATGAACACTGAAGCTTTCTTT. Protein: CASSIGTGGMNTEAFF. V and J are TRBV7-6 and TRBJ1-1; 12 bases are shared with TRBD1. Germline V lookup: CDR1 SGHVS, CDR2 FNYEAQ. This CDR3 spans 16 amino acids. V lost 5 bases, J lost 0 bases, and 4 bases stayed unmatched.

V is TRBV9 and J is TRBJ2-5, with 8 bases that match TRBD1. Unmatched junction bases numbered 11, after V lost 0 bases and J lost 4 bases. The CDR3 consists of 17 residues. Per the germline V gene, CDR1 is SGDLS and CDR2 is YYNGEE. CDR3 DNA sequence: TGTGCCAGCAGCGTAGGTGTCGGGACAGGAGGCGGAGAGACCCAGTACTTC. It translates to CASSVGVGTGGGETQYF.

The DNA of the CDR3 is TGTGCCAGCAGTCCTCCGGGACTCCGGAACACTGAAGCTTTCTTT. As protein: CASSPPGLRNTEAFF. The gene calls are TRBV6-5 and TRBJ1-1; D is perhaps TRBD1 (5 bases). Between the trimmed V and J ends, which lost 5 bases and 1 base, there was a span of 14 bases. The CDR3 is 15 amino acids. The germline V gene encodes CDR1 MNHEY and CDR2 SVGAGI.

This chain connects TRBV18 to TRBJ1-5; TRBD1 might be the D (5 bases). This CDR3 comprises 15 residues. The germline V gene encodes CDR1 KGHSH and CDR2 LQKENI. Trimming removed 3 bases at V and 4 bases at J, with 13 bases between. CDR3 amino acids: CASSPIGTGNQPQHF. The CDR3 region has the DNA TGTGCCAGCTCACCCATCGGGACTGGGAATCAGCCCCAGCATTTT.

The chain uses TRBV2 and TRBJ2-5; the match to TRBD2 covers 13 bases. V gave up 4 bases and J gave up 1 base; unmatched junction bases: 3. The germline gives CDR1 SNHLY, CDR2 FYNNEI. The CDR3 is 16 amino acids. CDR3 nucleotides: TGTGCCAGCAGTGTGGGACTAGCGGGGATCCAAGAGACCCAGTACTTC. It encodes CASSVGLAGIQETQYF.

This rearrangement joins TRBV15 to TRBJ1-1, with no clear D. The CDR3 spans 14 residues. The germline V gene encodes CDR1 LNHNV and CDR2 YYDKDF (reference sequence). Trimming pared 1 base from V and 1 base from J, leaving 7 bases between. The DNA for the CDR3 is TGTGCCACCAGCAGAGGACTGAGGAACACTGAAGCTTTCTTT. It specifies CATSRGLRNTEAFF.

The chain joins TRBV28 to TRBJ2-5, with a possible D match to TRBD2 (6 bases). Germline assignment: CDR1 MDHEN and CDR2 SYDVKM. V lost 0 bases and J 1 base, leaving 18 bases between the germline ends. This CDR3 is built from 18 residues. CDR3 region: CASSLWGGGTPLQETQYF. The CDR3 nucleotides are TGTGCCAGCAGTTTATGGGGTGGCGGGACCCCACTCCAAGAGACCCAGTACTTC.

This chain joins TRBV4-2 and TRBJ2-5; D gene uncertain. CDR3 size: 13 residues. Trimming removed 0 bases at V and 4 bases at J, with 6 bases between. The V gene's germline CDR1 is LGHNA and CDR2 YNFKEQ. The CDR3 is CASSQDRGETQYF. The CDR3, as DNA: TGTGCCAGCAGCCAAGATCGAGGAGAGACCCAGTACTTC.

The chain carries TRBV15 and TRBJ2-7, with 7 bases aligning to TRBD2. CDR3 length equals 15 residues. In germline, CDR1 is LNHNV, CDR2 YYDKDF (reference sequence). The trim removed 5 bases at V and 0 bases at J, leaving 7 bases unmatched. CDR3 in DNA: TGTGCCACCAGCCTGGGGGGGAGCCGCTCCTACGAGCAGTACTTC. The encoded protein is CATSLGGSRSYEQYF.

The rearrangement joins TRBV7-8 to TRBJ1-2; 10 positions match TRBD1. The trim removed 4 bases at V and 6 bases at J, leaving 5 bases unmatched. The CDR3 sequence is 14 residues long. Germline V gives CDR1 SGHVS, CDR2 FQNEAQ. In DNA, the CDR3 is TGTGCCAGCAGCTCCACAGGGACAGGGGATGGCTACACCTTC. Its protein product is CASSSTGTGDGYTF.

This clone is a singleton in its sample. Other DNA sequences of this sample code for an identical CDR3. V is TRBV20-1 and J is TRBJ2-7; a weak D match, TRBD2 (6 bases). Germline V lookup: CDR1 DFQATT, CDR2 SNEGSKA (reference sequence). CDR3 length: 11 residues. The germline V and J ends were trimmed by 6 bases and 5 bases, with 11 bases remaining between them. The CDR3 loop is CSASRRDEQYF. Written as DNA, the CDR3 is TGCAGTGCCTCACGGAGGGACGAGCAGTACTTC.

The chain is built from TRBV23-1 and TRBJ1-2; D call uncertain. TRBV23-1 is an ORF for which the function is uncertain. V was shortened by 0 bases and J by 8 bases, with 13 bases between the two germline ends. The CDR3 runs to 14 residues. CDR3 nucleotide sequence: TGCGCCAGCAGTCAATCCCCTTTTCATCAGGGCTACACCTTC. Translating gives CASSQSPFHQGYTF.

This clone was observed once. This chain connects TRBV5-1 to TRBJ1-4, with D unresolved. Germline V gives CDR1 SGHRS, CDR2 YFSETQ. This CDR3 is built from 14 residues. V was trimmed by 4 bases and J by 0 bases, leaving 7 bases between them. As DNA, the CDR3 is TGCGCCAGCAGCCAAGGAGCAACTAATGAAAAACTGTTTTTT. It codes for CASSQGATNEKLFF.

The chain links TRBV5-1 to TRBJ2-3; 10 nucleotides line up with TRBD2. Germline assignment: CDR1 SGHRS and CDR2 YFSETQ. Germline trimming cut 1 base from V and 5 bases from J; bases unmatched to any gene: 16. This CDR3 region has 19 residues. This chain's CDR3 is CASSLYNTALAGAIDTQYF. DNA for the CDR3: TGCGCCAGCAGCTTGTATAATACGGCCCTAGCGGGGGCCATAGATACGCAGTATTTT.